This entry lists 10 T cell receptor beta chains sequenced from one sample in a study of cytomegalovirus exposure and HLA in healthy donors. The PCR ran on 60 Vbeta and 13 Jbeta primers. Data came from immunoSEQ multiplex PCR; TCRdb stores just in-frame clones and leaves some out. The table has around 110,000 clones, 65% to 85% seen once. The sequenced sample was PBMCs. The receptor set was obtained from a male donor in good health and CMV-seropositive.

The chain employs TRBV4-2 and TRBJ2-7, with 10 bases matching TRBD1. V shed 2 bases, J shed 4 bases, and the junction held 8 bases outside the gene matches. Germline values: CDR1 LGHNA, CDR2 YNFKEQ. CDR3 length: 16 residues. The CDR3 loop is CASSQRTTGGTYEQYF. CDR3 coding DNA: TGTGCCAGCAGCCAAAGGACGACAGGGGGCACATACGAGCAGTACTTC.

The V call is TRBV20-1, the J call TRBJ1-1; D is undetermined. This CDR3 comprises 11 residues. Germline V gene sequence: CDR1 DFQATT, CDR2 SNEGSKA (reference sequence). The CDR3, as DNA: TGCAGGCCCCATGTCGGGGCTGAAGCTTTCTTT. Its translation is CRPHVGAEAFF.

The chain links TRBV5-6 to TRBJ1-2, with TRBD1 matching 8 bases. Germline trimming cut 4 bases from V and 7 bases from J; bases unmatched to any gene: 12. Germline V gene lookup returns CDR1 SGHDT and CDR2 YYEEEE. The CDR3 extends over 15 amino acids. CDR3 region: CASSPRTGFGGGYTF. In nucleotides, the CDR3 is TGTGCCAGCAGCCCCCGGACAGGGTTCGGGGGTGGCTACACCTTC.

The chain has TRBV5-1 and TRBJ2-1; 14 bases align to TRBD2. Looked up from germline, CDR1 is SGHRS and CDR2 is YFSETQ. This CDR3 comprises 17 residues. V gave up 4 bases and J gave up 4 bases; unmatched junction bases: 7. The CDR3 DNA is TGCGCCAGCAGCCGTGGACTAGCGGGGGGCGATTACAATGAGCAGTTCTTC. Amino acid sequence: CASSRGLAGGDYNEQFF.

The chain uses TRBV19 and TRBJ1-2; D remains ambiguous. This CDR3 region has 12 residues. CDR1 is LNHDA, CDR2 SQIVND, per germline (reference sequence). Trimming stripped 4 bases from V and 4 bases from J, with 7 bases between. CDR3: CASSNSLYGYTF. CDR3 nucleotides: TGTGCCAGTAGTAATTCCCTCTATGGCTACACCTTC.

The chain couples TRBV7-6 to TRBJ2-7; 9 bases match TRBD2. J was trimmed by 7 bases and V by 2 bases; bases with no gene match: 12. CDR1 SGHVS and CDR2 FNYEAQ come from the germline V gene. The CDR3 length is 16 residues. CDR3 coding DNA: TGTGCCAGCAGCTTAAAAAGCGGGAGGTCTCTGGGGGAGCAGTACTTC. It translates to CASSLKSGRSLGEQYF.

As to this clone: At the DNA level, this CDR3 is encoded by other sequences in the same sample as well. This rearrangement joins TRBV18 to TRBJ2-3; unclear D gene. Germline V gene sequence: CDR1 KGHSH, CDR2 LQKENI. Trimming took off 3 bases at V and 0 bases at J, with 4 bases between the two ends. This CDR3 is 13 amino acids long. The CDR3 protein is CASSPPSTDTQYF. The CDR3 DNA reads as TGTGCCAGCTCACCCCCTAGCACAGATACGCAGTATTTT.

The DNA for the CDR3 is TGTGCCAGCAGTCCCGCGGGGGGGGCCGGGGAGCTGTTTTTT. Protein: CASSPAGGAGELFF. J is TRBJ2-2 and V is TRBV2; 9 bases line up with TRBD2. This CDR3 region has 14 residues. J lost 6 bases, V lost 5 bases, and 4 bases had no gene match. Germline CDR1 is SNHLY and CDR2 is FYNNEI.

DNA of the CDR3: TGTGCCAGCAGCCCAGGGACAGGGGGCGCTGGGGGCACTGAAGCTTTCTTT. Translated, it gives CASSPGTGGAGGTEAFF. This chain joins TRBV7-3 and TRBJ1-1, with 12 bases matching TRBD1. The germline gives CDR1 SGHTA, CDR2 FQGTGA. V lost 5 bases and J lost 4; bases outside the gene matches: 11. CDR3 size: 17 residues.

The rearrangement uses TRBV25-1 and TRBJ2-7; TRBD1 agrees at 7 bases. CDR1 is MGHDK, CDR2 SYGVNS, per germline. The CDR3 runs 15 residues. V trimming: 1 base; J trimming: 3 bases; junction bases outside the gene matches: 6. In DNA, the CDR3 is TGTGCCAGCAGTGAATTGGGACAGAGTCTCTACGAGCAGTACTTC. Encoded protein: CASSELGQSLYEQYF.